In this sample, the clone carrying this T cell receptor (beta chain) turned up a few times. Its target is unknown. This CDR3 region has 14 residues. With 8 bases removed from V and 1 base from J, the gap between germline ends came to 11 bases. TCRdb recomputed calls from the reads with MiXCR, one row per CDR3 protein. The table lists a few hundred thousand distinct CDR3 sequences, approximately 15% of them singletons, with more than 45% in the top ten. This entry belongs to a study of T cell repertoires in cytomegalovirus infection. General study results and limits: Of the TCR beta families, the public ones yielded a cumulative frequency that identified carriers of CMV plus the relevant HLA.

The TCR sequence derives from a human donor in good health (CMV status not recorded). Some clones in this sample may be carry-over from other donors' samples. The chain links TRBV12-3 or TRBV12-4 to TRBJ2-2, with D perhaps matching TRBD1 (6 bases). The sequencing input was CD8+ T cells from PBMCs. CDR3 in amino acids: CASGVTGNTGELFF. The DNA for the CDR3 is TGTGCCAGCGGGGTGACAGGGAACACCGGGGAGCTGTTTTTT.